One sample yielded the 2 T cell receptor beta chains listed below, sequenced in a study of cytomegalovirus exposure and HLA in healthy donors. 60 Vbeta and 13 Jbeta primers were used in PCR. Clones were read by immunoSEQ multiplex PCR, and TCRdb kept only the in-frame ones, dropping some. This table has around 120,000 clones, roughly four fifths appearing once. Sequencing was carried out using PBMCs. The source of these receptors is a middle-aged woman in good health and CMV-seropositive.

This clone was seen a handful of times. The chain joins TRBV14 to TRBJ2-5; D unclear. The ends were cut back, 1 base at V and 4 bases at J, with 4 bases in the middle. CDR3 length: 12 residues. The germline gives CDR1 SGHDN, CDR2 FVKESK. In DNA form, the CDR3 reads TGTGCCAGCAGCCAAGTCAGAGAGACCCAGTACTTC. Translated, it gives CASSQVRETQYF.

V usage is TRBV9 and J usage is TRBJ1-1, with 7 bases aligning to TRBD1. The CDR3 contains 12 residues. Germline V lookup: CDR1 SGDLS, CDR2 YYNGEE. CDR3 DNA sequence: TGTTCCCGCACAGGGGCGAACACTGAAGCTTTCTTT. This sequence encodes CSRTGANTEAFF.